The 12 T cell receptor beta chains presented below share a single source sample, sequenced in a study of cytomegalovirus exposure and HLA in healthy donors. Researchers ran the PCR with 60 Vbeta and 13 Jbeta primers. Clones were sequenced by immunoSEQ multiplex PCR, and TCRdb holds only the in-frame ones, with some missing. The sample lists about 100,000 clones, more than 75% occurring once. Material: PBMCs. Receptors originate from a woman between 45 and 60 years old in good health and CMV-seropositive.

The chain has TRBV29-1 and TRBJ1-5; 9 bases line up with TRBD1. Germline assignment: CDR1 SQVTM and CDR2 ANQGSEA. Losses at the gene ends were 5 bases for V and 6 bases for J; bases not matched to a gene: 5. The CDR3 spans 13 residues. CDR3 nucleotides: TGCAGCGTTTTCACAGGGGGCGGTCAGCCCCAGCATTTT. This sequence encodes CSVFTGGGQPQHF.

As concerns this clone: Other DNA sequences in the same sample also yield this CDR3. This rearrangement joins TRBV30 to TRBJ2-3; 12 bases fit TRBD2. CDR1 GTSNPN and CDR2 SVGIG come from the germline V gene (reference sequence). The junction had 6 bases not matched to a gene; V was cut back by 0 bases and J by 5 bases. This CDR3 contains 16 residues. The CDR3 nucleotides read TGTGCCTGGAGTGTGGGCCTAGCGGGGGGGGGAGATACGCAGTATTTT. This translates into CAWSVGLAGGGDTQYF.

This clone appeared a single time. The chain has TRBV2 and TRBJ1-1; TRBD1 aligns across 7 bases. The germline CDR1 and CDR2 sequences are SNHLY and FYNNEI. The CDR3 runs to 15 residues. The V gene end was trimmed by 6 bases and the J gene end by 0 bases; junction bases not matched to a gene: 7. The CDR3 reads CASRSGQTMNTEAFF. The CDR3 DNA reads TGTGCCAGCAGATCGGGACAGACGATGAACACTGAAGCTTTCTTT.

In this sample, this clone turned up once. The V call is TRBV5-1, the J call TRBJ2-3, with D possibly TRBD2 on 5 matching bases. The CDR3 contains 15 residues. Trimming left V 4 bases short and J 3 bases short, with 15 bases between. Germline V gene data show CDR1 as SGHRS and CDR2 as YFSETQ. Written as DNA, the CDR3 is TGCGCCAGCAGCGGGTCTAGCAGAAAGACAGATACGCAGTATTTT. Amino acid sequence: CASSGSSRKTDTQYF.

The V gene is TRBV29-1, the J gene TRBJ2-5; 9 bases are shared with TRBD2. The germline gives CDR1 SQVTM, CDR2 ANQGSEA. With 4 bases clipped from V and 2 bases from J, the junction kept 8 bases outside the gene matches. The length of the CDR3 is 15 residues. CDR3 in DNA: TGCAGCGTTGCCCGTGGCGGGAGGGCACAAGAGACCCAGTACTTC. Protein: CSVARGGRAQETQYF.

The chain joins TRBV27 to TRBJ2-3, with D unclear. V was shortened by 7 bases and J by 3 bases, with 17 bases between the two germline ends. Per the germline V gene, CDR1 is MNHEY and CDR2 is SMNVEV (reference sequence). This CDR3 is built from 15 residues. The CDR3 DNA reads TGTGCCAGCACCCTTTTTGGCGGCCTGACAGATACGCAGTATTTT. Amino acid sequence: CASTLFGGLTDTQYF.

The chain has TRBV30 and TRBJ2-7; D is perhaps TRBD1 (5 bases). Germline V gene data show CDR1 as GTSNPN and CDR2 as SVGIG (reference sequence). The CDR3 length is 12 residues. Trimming shortened V by 8 bases and J by 6 bases, and 17 bases separated the two germline ends. CDR3 nucleotide sequence: TGTGCCGGCAAGACAGAAATTAGCGAGCAGTACTTC. Its protein product is CAGKTEISEQYF.

The chain joins TRBV19 to TRBJ1-5; D not resolved. Germline V gene lookup returns CDR1 LNHDA and CDR2 SQIVND (reference sequence). V was pared by 4 bases and J by 4 bases, with 14 bases between. The CDR3 is 15 amino acids. The CDR3 nucleotides are TGTGCCAGTAGTACCCCCCGCAGCGGTAATCAGCCCCAGCATTTT. This sequence encodes CASSTPRSGNQPQHF.

This sequence joins TRBV2 and TRBJ2-7; weak D call: TRBD1 (5 bases). Trimming took off 5 bases at V and 2 bases at J, with 16 bases between the two ends. Germline CDR1 SNHLY, CDR2 FYNNEI. This CDR3 region has 15 residues. In DNA form, the CDR3 reads TGTGCCAGCAGTCAATCTCCGACAGTCACCTACGAGCAGTACTTC. Encoded protein: CASSQSPTVTYEQYF.

The chain couples TRBV6-5 to TRBJ2-5; D might be TRBD1 (6 bases). V dropped 2 bases and J dropped 5 bases, with 18 bases sitting between them. Germline lookup yields CDR1 MNHEY and CDR2 SVGAGI. The CDR3 has 16 residues. Written as DNA, the CDR3 is TGTGCCAGCAGTTACGGGGGTGCAGGGGCTAAGGAGACCCAGTACTTC. This encodes CASSYGGAGAKETQYF.

The chain has TRBV7-3 and TRBJ2-7; 7 positions agree with TRBD2. The CDR3 extends over 14 amino acids. J lost 3 bases, V lost 0 bases, and 2 bases had no gene match. Germline V lookup: CDR1 SGHTA, CDR2 FQGTGA. The CDR3 loop is CASSLTGTIYEQYF. DNA of the CDR3: TGTGCCAGCAGCTTAACGGGGACTATCTACGAGCAGTACTTC. Variable domain in full (rest from reference TRBV7-3 and TRBJ2-7): GAGVSQTPSNKVTEKGKYVELRCDPISGHTALYWYRQSLGQGPEFLIYFQGTGAADDSGLPNDRFFAVRPEGSVSTLKIQRTERGDSAVYLCASSLTGTIYEQYFGPGTRLTVT.

The V gene is TRBV30, the J gene TRBJ1-2; a weak D match, TRBD1 (6 bases). V was cut by 0 bases and J by 1 base, with 15 bases left in between. From germline, CDR1 is GTSNPN and CDR2 SVGIG (reference sequence). This CDR3 has 16 residues. The CDR3 spells CAWSVRDKPLNYGYTF. CDR3 sequence (DNA): TGTGCCTGGAGTGTTCGGGACAAGCCACTTAACTATGGCTACACCTTC. The full variable domain, completed using reference TRBV30 and TRBJ1-2, is SQTIHQWPATLVQPVGSPLSLECTVEGTSNPNLYWYRQAAGRGLQLLFYSVGIGQISSEVPQNLSASRPQDRQFILSSKKLLLSDSGFYLCAWSVRDKPLNYGYTFGSGTRLTVV.